This is a list of T cell receptor beta chains from one sample in a study of T cell repertoires in cytomegalovirus infection. One entry per CDR3 protein, called by TCRdb with MiXCR from the reads. The sample lists approximately 500,000 distinct CDR3 sequences; approximately 15% were seen once. Sequencing was carried out using CD8+ T cells from PBMCs. These receptors all come from a human donor in good health (CMV status not recorded). Some clones in this sample may be carry-over from other donors' samples. Each CDR3 is given with its conserved first and last residue. A D gene is named only where the DNA matches it firmly. Clone size is given for some rows only: seen once, a few or many times, or a class if the clone is expanded.

CDR3: CASSLVGTGKEETQYF
DNA: TGTGCCAGCAGCTTGGTAGGGACAGGGAAAGAAGAGACCCAGTACTTC
size: many
V: TRBV5-6
J: TRBJ2-5
D: TRBD1

CDR3: CASSLGGGRGYNEQFF
DNA: TGTGCCAGCAGCTTAGGGGGCGGGAGAGGATACAATGAGCAGTTCTTC
size: many
V: TRBV7-9
J: TRBJ2-1
D: TRBD2

CDR3: CASSYSVAGPGETQYF
DNA: TGTGCCAGCAGTTACTCAGTTGCCGGTCCAGGAGAGACCCAGTACTTC
size: many
V: TRBV6-5
J: TRBJ2-5
D: .

CDR3: CASSPRGVSGTGELFF
DNA: TGTGCCAGCAGCCCCCGGGGAGTCTCGGGGACCGGGGAGCTGTTTTTT
size: few
V: TRBV13
J: TRBJ2-2
D: .

CDR3: CASSFRTSGNNNEQFF
DNA: TGTGCCAGCAGCTTTCGGACTAGCGGGAATAACAATGAGCAGTTCTTC
size: many
V: TRBV7-8
J: TRBJ2-1
D: TRBD2

CDR3: CASSQGVLNTDTQYF
DNA: TGTGCCAGCAGCCAAGGCGTCCTTAACACAGATACGCAGTATTTT
size: few
V: TRBV3-1
J: TRBJ2-3
D: .

CDR3: CSVQRGDSKNIQYF
DNA: TGCAGTGTTCAGCGGGGGGATTCCAAAAACATTCAGTACTTC
size: .
V: TRBV20-1
J: TRBJ2-4
D: TRBD2

CDR3: CAWSTGGGGETQYF
DNA: TGTGCCTGGTCGACAGGGGGCGGCGGGGAGACCCAGTACTTC
size: few
V: TRBV30
J: TRBJ2-5
D: TRBD1

CDR3: CASSTLGAGGRNEQFF
DNA: TGTGCCAGTAGTACCCTGGGAGCGGGAGGACGCAATGAGCAGTTCTTC
size: many
V: TRBV19
J: TRBJ2-1
D: TRBD2

CDR3: CASSQWRGSYNEQFF
DNA: TGTGCCAGCAGCCAATGGAGGGGGTCCTACAATGAGCAGTTCTTC
size: few
V: TRBV3-1
J: TRBJ2-1
D: .

CDR3: CASLTGVTEAFF
DNA: TGTGCCAGCCTAACAGGGGTAACTGAAGCTTTCTTT
size: .
V: TRBV6-6
J: TRBJ1-1
D: TRBD1

CDR3: CASSDRLAGGNEQFF
DNA: TGTGCCAGCAGTGATCGACTAGCGGGGGGCAATGAGCAGTTCTTC
size: few
V: TRBV6-2/TRBV6-3
J: TRBJ2-1
D: TRBD2

CDR3: CASSSETSTDTQYF
DNA: TGTGCCAGCAGCTCAGAGACTAGCACAGATACGCAGTATTTT
size: many
V: TRBV7-8
J: TRBJ2-3
D: .

CDR3: CASKPTSGKYNEQFF
DNA: TGTGCCAGCAAACCGACTAGCGGAAAATACAATGAGCAGTTCTTC
size: few
V: TRBV6-4
J: TRBJ2-1
D: TRBD2

CDR3: CASSLEGGIYEQYF
DNA: TGCGCCAGCAGCTTGGAAGGCGGAATCTACGAGCAGTACTTC
size: many
V: TRBV5-1
J: TRBJ2-7
D: .

CDR3: CASSLLRIVAYNEQFF
DNA: TGTGCCAGCAGTCTTCTTAGGATAGTAGCCTACAATGAGCAGTTCTTC
size: .
V: TRBV12-3/TRBV12-4
J: TRBJ2-1
D: .

CDR3: CASSPPLIGQSSYEQYF
DNA: TGTGCCAGCAGCCCCCCTTTAATCGGGCAGTCCTCCTACGAGCAGTACTTC
size: .
V: TRBV7-9
J: TRBJ2-7
D: .

CDR3: CASRGLTSYEQYF
DNA: TGTGCCAGCAGGGGGCTGACCTCCTACGAGCAGTACTTC
size: many
V: TRBV2
J: TRBJ2-7
D: .

CDR3: CASSYGTSGPYEQYF
DNA: TGCGCCAGCAGCTACGGGACTAGCGGTCCCTACGAGCAGTACTTC
size: many
V: TRBV4-1
J: TRBJ2-7
D: TRBD2

CDR3: CASSQSGLADTYEQYF
DNA: TGCGCCAGCAGCCAGTCGGGACTAGCGGATACCTACGAGCAGTACTTC
size: many
V: TRBV4-1
J: TRBJ2-7
D: TRBD2

CDR3: CASSQVAGGIYEQYF
DNA: TGCGCCAGCAGCCAAGTAGCGGGAGGTATCTACGAGCAGTACTTC
size: .
V: TRBV4-1
J: TRBJ2-7
D: TRBD2

CDR3: CASSYPTRRWNTGELFF
DNA: TGTGCCAGCAGTTACCCAACGCGAAGGTGGAACACCGGGGAGCTGTTTTTT
size: .
V: TRBV6-2/TRBV6-3
J: TRBJ2-2
D: .

CDR3: CASSRTSGAMTSTDTQYF
DNA: TGTGCCAGCAGCCGGACTAGCGGGGCCATGACTAGCACAGATACGCAGTATTTT
size: many
V: TRBV6-1
J: TRBJ2-3
D: TRBD2

CDR3: CASSLGRGNYNEQFF
DNA: TGTGCCAGCAGCTTGGGGCGGGGGAATTACAATGAGCAGTTCTTC
size: few
V: TRBV5-6
J: TRBJ2-1
D: TRBD2

CDR3: CASSSLSAGESYEQYF
DNA: TGCGCCAGCAGCTCCCTTTCTGCAGGGGAAAGCTACGAGCAGTACTTC
size: few
V: TRBV5-1
J: TRBJ2-7
D: .

CDR3: CASSRAQAGTDTQYF
DNA: TGTGCCAGCAGTCGGGCTCAGGCTGGCACAGATACGCAGTATTTT
size: .
V: TRBV4-2
J: TRBJ2-3
D: .

CDR3: CASSQDTGGYYEQYF
DNA: TGCGCCAGCAGCCAAGATACAGGGGGGTACTACGAGCAGTACTTC
size: few
V: TRBV4-1
J: TRBJ2-7
D: TRBD1

CDR3: CASWTPNTGELFF
DNA: TGTGCCAGCTGGACACCGAACACCGGGGAGCTGTTTTTT
size: few
V: TRBV27
J: TRBJ2-2
D: .

CDR3: CSVVQSGETQYF
DNA: TGCAGCGTTGTTCAGTCCGGGGAGACCCAGTACTTC
size: few
V: TRBV29-1
J: TRBJ2-5
D: .

CDR3: CASSNGLGAGGDEQYF
DNA: TGTGCCAGCAGCAATGGTCTGGGAGCGGGGGGAGACGAGCAGTACTTC
size: many
V: TRBV11-2
J: TRBJ2-7
D: TRBD2

CDR3: CASNNRGSFKGAFF
DNA: TGTGCCAGCAATAATCGGGGAAGTTTCAAAGGAGCTTTCTTT
size: few
V: TRBV27
J: TRBJ1-1
D: .

CDR3: CASSLLGLNEKLFF
DNA: TGTGCCAGCAGCTTATTAGGGCTAAATGAAAAACTGTTTTTT
size: few
V: TRBV7-9
J: TRBJ1-4
D: .

CDR3: CASSYSRGVHAGTEAFF
DNA: TGTGCCAGCAGTTATTCCAGGGGGGTCCATGCGGGGACTGAAGCTTTCTTT
size: few
V: TRBV6-5
J: TRBJ1-1
D: TRBD1

CDR3: CSARERDYYEQFF
DNA: TGCAGTGCTAGGGAGCGGGACTACTACGAGCAGTTCTTC
size: .
V: TRBV20-1
J: TRBJ2-1
D: TRBD2

CDR3: CASSQWQERAGSANTEAFF
DNA: TGCGCCAGCAGCCAGTGGCAAGAGCGGGCGGGATCTGCGAACACTGAAGCTTTCTTT
size: .
V: TRBV4-1
J: TRBJ1-1
D: .

CDR3: CSARAGGGNEQFF
DNA: TGCAGTGCTAGAGCGGGGGGCGGAAATGAGCAGTTCTTC
size: .
V: TRBV20-1
J: TRBJ2-1
D: .

CDR3: CASSFWGVGTAREDFF
DNA: .
size: .
V: TRBV11-2
J: TRBJ1-1
D: .

CDR3: CASSLEGQGARDTGELFF
DNA: TGTGCCAGCAGTTTAGAGGGACAGGGGGCGAGGGACACCGGGGAGCTGTTTTTT
size: many
V: TRBV12-3/TRBV12-4
J: TRBJ2-2
D: TRBD1

CDR3: CASWGASGRETQYF
DNA: TGTGCCAGCTGGGGGGCTAGCGGACGAGAGACCCAGTACTTC
size: many
V: TRBV7-2
J: TRBJ2-5
D: .

CDR3: CASSRTSGNEQYF
DNA: TGTGCCAGCAGCCGGACTAGCGGGAACGAGCAGTACTTC
size: few
V: TRBV28
J: TRBJ2-7
D: TRBD2

CDR3: CATSRDSRTSGIMYNEQFF
DNA: TGTGCCACCAGCAGAGATAGTAGGACTAGCGGGATTATGTACAATGAGCAGTTCTTC
size: few
V: TRBV15
J: TRBJ2-1
D: TRBD2

CDR3: CASSYEGAGGYTF
DNA: TGTGCCAGCAGTTACGAGGGGGCGGGTGGCTACACCTTC
size: once
V: TRBV6-6
J: TRBJ1-2
D: TRBD1

CDR3: CASSQDHRDQETQYF
DNA: TGCGCCAGCAGCCAAGACCACAGGGATCAAGAGACCCAGTACTTC
size: .
V: TRBV4-1
J: TRBJ2-5
D: .

CDR3: CASSPNPYDPSPYNEQFF
DNA: TGTGCCAGCAGCCCCAATCCTTACGACCCCTCACCCTACAATGAGCAGTTCTTC
size: few
V: TRBV3-1
J: TRBJ2-1
D: .

CDR3: CSARVQGTPEGYTF
DNA: TGCAGTGCTAGAGTACAAGGGACTCCCGAAGGCTACACCTTC
size: few
V: TRBV20-1
J: TRBJ1-2
D: .

CDR3: CASSSYRRENAGELFF
DNA: TGTGCCAGCAGTTCCTACAGGAGGGAGAACGCCGGGGAGCTGTTTTTT
size: few
V: TRBV28
J: TRBJ2-2
D: .

CDR3: CASGGQTNEQFF
DNA: TGCGCCAGCGGGGGACAAACCAATGAGCAGTTCTTC
size: .
V: TRBV5-1
J: TRBJ2-1
D: .

CDR3: CASSIQTDTEAFF
DNA: TGTGCCAGCAGTATCCAGACAGACACTGAAGCTTTCTTT
size: many
V: TRBV27
J: TRBJ1-1
D: .

CDR3: CASSVRGASGRRETQYF
DNA: TGTGCCAGCAGTGTTCGGGGGGCTAGCGGGAGGAGGGAGACCCAGTACTTC
size: .
V: TRBV6-1
J: TRBJ2-5
D: TRBD2

CDR3: CASSQPPLIEGYTF
DNA: TGCGCCAGCAGCCAGCCGCCACTAATCGAGGGCTACACCTTC
size: .
V: TRBV4-1
J: TRBJ1-2
D: .

CDR3: CASSQEAGGRTDTQYF
DNA: TGTGCCAGCAGCCAAGAGGCGGGGGGCCGCACAGATACGCAGTATTTT
size: few
V: TRBV14
J: TRBJ2-3
D: TRBD2

CDR3: CASSLRSGRASNEQFF
DNA: TGTGCCAGCAGTTTAAGGAGCGGGAGGGCCTCCAATGAGCAGTTCTTC
size: many
V: TRBV27
J: TRBJ2-1
D: TRBD2

CDR3: CASSLLGGGLAGDSGEQFF
DNA: TGTGCCAGCAGCTTATTAGGGGGCGGACTAGCGGGAGATTCGGGTGAGCAGTTCTTC
size: many
V: TRBV7-6
J: TRBJ2-1
D: TRBD2

CDR3: CATLTRRADTEAFF
DNA: TGTGCCACCCTTACCCGCAGGGCCGACACTGAAGCTTTCTTT
size: many
V: TRBV6-6
J: TRBJ1-1
D: .

CDR3: CASSRGAGNSPLHF
DNA: TGTGCCAGCAGTCGAGGGGCGGGGAATTCACCCCTCCACTTT
size: few
V: TRBV27
J: TRBJ1-6
D: .

CDR3: CASSLGLAGSRGNEQFF
DNA: TGTGCCAGCAGCTTGGGTCTAGCGGGATCCCGGGGCAATGAGCAGTTCTTC
size: many
V: TRBV7-3
J: TRBJ2-1
D: TRBD2

CDR3: CASSSRGTNYGYTF
DNA: TGTGCCAGCAGTTCCAGGGGGACTAACTATGGCTACACCTTC
size: few
V: TRBV6-5
J: TRBJ1-2
D: TRBD1